The 24 T cell receptor beta chains below all came from one sample that was sequenced in a study of Graves' ophthalmopathy and Graves' hyperthyroidism. Transcripts of RNA were the source for amplifying TCR beta CDR3 regions. RT-PCR in the first round used HTBI primers; a second-round multiplex PCR followed. TCRdb reanalysed the multiplex PCR reads using MiXCR and keeps one entry per CDR3 protein. The profile covers 600,000 to 700,000 distinct CDR3 sequences, with 35% to 45% appearing a single time and over 2.5% taken by the ten largest. Source material: peripheral blood. The source of these receptors is an adult man with Graves' ophthalmopathy.

V is TRBV15 and J is TRBJ2-7; either TRBD1 or TRBD2 may fit D (7 bases each). V lost 8 bases, J lost 6 bases, and 23 bases lay in between. This CDR3 spans 15 amino acids. The germline V gene has CDR1 LNHNV and CDR2 YYDKDF (reference sequence). The DNA of the CDR3 is TGTGCCACCCAGCCCAGCAGGGGGGGGGCCCGCGAGCAGTACTTC. Protein product: CATQPSRGGAREQYF. Complete variable domain (other parts from reference TRBV15 and TRBJ2-7): DAMVIQNPRYQVTQFGKPVTLSCSQTLNHNVMYWYQQKSSQAPKLLFHYYDKDFNNEADTPDNFQSRRPNTSFCFLDIRSPGLGDTAMYLCATQPSRGGAREQYFGPGTRLTVT.

Of note for this clonotype: Sequence at one end of the junction differs from germline and may be a read error. The V call is TRBV2, the J call TRBJ2-7, with TRBD1 as a possible D gene (6 bases). There are 12 residues in the CDR3. Germline CDR1 and CDR2: SNHLY and FYNNEI. The CDR3 DNA follows: TGTGCCTGTGGCAGGGGCACCTACAAGCAGTACTTC. Its protein is CACGRGTYKQYF.

This clonotype was seen repeatedly, ten times or more. The gene calls are TRBV7-9 and TRBJ1-4, with 7 bases identical to TRBD1. V lost 5 bases to trimming and J lost 8 bases; unmatched junction nucleotides: 14. This CDR3 has 16 residues. Germline assignment: CDR1 SEHNR and CDR2 FQNEAQ (reference sequence). CDR3 protein: CASSQAETGLREKLFF. The CDR3 DNA reads as TGTGCCAGCAGCCAGGCAGAGACAGGGTTGAGGGAAAAACTGTTTTTT.

This clonotype was picked up a small number of times. The chain's CDR3 is CASSQGQTQPQHF. As DNA, the CDR3 is TGTGCCAGCAGCCAAGGACAAACCCAGCCCCAGCATTTT. V is TRBV3-1 and J is TRBJ1-5; D gene uncertain. Per the germline V gene, CDR1 is LGHDT and CDR2 is YNNKEL (reference sequence). Trimming cost V 1 base and J 7 bases, with 8 bases left between them. This CDR3 spans 13 amino acids.

This chain joins TRBV10-3 and TRBJ1-5; 7 nucleotides align to TRBD1. Germline CDR1 ENHRY, CDR2 SYGVKD. The CDR3 has 15 residues. V was clipped by 6 bases and J by 0 bases; unmatched bases: 5. CDR3 DNA: TGTGCCATCAGCCGGGACAGAAATAGCAATCAGCCCCAGCATTTT. It yields the protein CAISRDRNSNQPQHF.

At least ten counts were recorded for this clonotype. This rearrangement joins TRBV19 to TRBJ2-7; tentative D call: TRBD1 (6 bases). V was shortened by 4 bases and J by 2 bases, with 9 bases between the two germline ends. CDR1 and CDR2 from the germline V gene are LNHDA and SQIVND (reference sequence). This CDR3 has 13 amino acids. The CDR3 sequence is CASSTDRTYEQYF. CDR3 DNA sequence: TGTGCCAGTAGTACCGACAGGACCTACGAGCAGTACTTC.

There are a few counts of this clonotype. This sequence joins TRBV2 and TRBJ1-5; no clear D gene. From germline, CDR1 is SNHLY and CDR2 FYNNEI. V dropped 2 bases and J dropped 3 bases, with 8 bases sitting between them. This CDR3 is 14 amino acids long. This chain's CDR3 is CASSESQFNQPQHF. For the CDR3, the DNA is TGTGCCAGCAGTGAAAGTCAGTTCAATCAGCCCCAGCATTTT.

Of note for this clonotype: A read error likely explains this, since a far larger clone differs by one base. This sequence joins TRBV13 and TRBJ1-2, with 8 bases lining up with TRBD1. The germline V gene has CDR1 PRHDT and CDR2 FYEKMQ (reference sequence). The CDR3 loop spans 13 amino acids. V gave up 7 bases and J gave up 4 bases; unmatched junction bases: 5. CDR3 sequence reads: CASTRDRGYGYTF. The DNA for the CDR3 is TGTGCCAGCACCCGAGACAGGGGCTATGGCTACACCTTC.

The chain has TRBV12-3 or TRBV12-4 and TRBJ1-1; unclear D gene. This CDR3 contains 13 residues. V gave up 6 bases and J gave up 6 bases, with 14 bases separating them. The CDR3 DNA sequence: TGTGCCAGCAGCCGGTCCTTGGTACCTGAAGCTTTCTTT. Translating it yields CASSRSLVPEAFF.

This chain connects TRBV7-8 to TRBJ2-3, with a possible D match to TRBD2 (6 bases). The germline V and J ends were trimmed by 0 bases and 7 bases, with 14 bases remaining between them. This CDR3 has 15 amino acids. Looked up from germline, CDR1 is SGHVS and CDR2 is FQNEAQ. The CDR3 region is CASSLARGPGNTQYF. Here the CDR3 DNA reads TGTGCCAGCAGCTTAGCGCGGGGCCCAGGAAATACGCAGTATTTT.

This clonotype was seen a handful of times. The rearrangement uses TRBV10-3 and TRBJ2-5; the D gene is possibly TRBD2 (6 bases). V lost 4 bases, J lost 9 bases, and 24 bases lay in between. Germline values: CDR1 ENHRY, CDR2 SYGVKD. CDR3 length: 16 residues. CDR3 in amino acids: CAISVTGRPTMTAQYF. Written as DNA, the CDR3 is TGTGCCATCAGTGTGACCGGGAGACCGACCATGACAGCCCAGTACTTC.

A word on this clonotype: A much larger clonotype is one base distant, so this may be a read error. The genes are TRBV5-1 and TRBJ1-4, with 7 bases fitting TRBD1. The CDR3 is 13 residues long. From germline, CDR1 is SGHRS and CDR2 YFSETQ. CDR3 amino acids: CAGSPDRNEKLFF. CDR3 DNA sequence: TGCGCCGGCAGCCCGGACAGGAATGAAAAACTGTTTTTT.

This clonotype was seen repeatedly, ten times or more. This chain links TRBV5-4 with TRBJ2-7; the D gene is possibly TRBD2 (7 bases). CDR3 length equals 14 residues. V shed 0 bases and J shed 5 bases, with 12 bases lying between them. CDR1 and CDR2 from the germline V gene are SGHNT and YYREEE (reference sequence). CDR3 loop: CASSLDRGAHEQYF. In DNA, the CDR3 is TGTGCCAGCAGCTTGGATCGGGGGGCCCACGAGCAGTACTTC.

This clonotype has ten or more counts. The V call is TRBV29-1, the J call TRBJ2-7; the match to TRBD1 covers 7 bases. Germline CDR1 reads SQVTM; CDR2 reads ANQGSEA. This CDR3 comprises 13 residues. The trim removed 4 bases at V and 2 bases at J, leaving 5 bases unmatched. The CDR3 loop is CSVAFQGAYEQYF. CDR3 DNA sequence: TGCAGCGTTGCGTTCCAGGGGGCCTACGAGCAGTACTTC.

Turning to this clonotype: Since no conserved phenylalanine or tryptophan closes the CDR3, a read error is the likely cause. The rearrangement joins TRBV7-9 to TRBJ1-4, with 8 nucleotides matching TRBD1. CDR1 SEHNR and CDR2 FQNEAQ come from the germline V gene (reference sequence). Trimming cost V 5 bases and J 7 bases; bases outside gene matches: 12. This CDR3 contains 16 residues. The CDR3 here is CASSEFYRGAVEKLFL. In nucleotides, the CDR3 is TGTGCCAGCAGCGAATTCTACAGGGGGGCGGTTGAAAAACTGTTTTTG.

Worth noting for this clonotype: One end of the junction is discordant with germline, which a read error may explain. This chain links TRBV5-5 with TRBJ1-2, with D tentatively TRBD1 (5 bases). Germline CDR1 SGHKS, CDR2 YYEKEE (reference sequence). CDR3 size: 14 residues. The CDR3, as DNA: TGTGCCAGCAGCTTGAGCAGGGCTAACCATGGCTACACCTTC. Translation: CASSLSRANHGYTF. Full variable domain (missing parts from reference TRBV5-5 and TRBJ1-2): DAGVTQSPTHLIKTRGQQVTLRCSPISGHKSVSWYQQVLGQGPQFIFQYYEKEERGRGNFPDRFSARQFPNYSSELNVNALLLGDSALYLCASSLSRANHGYTFGSGTRLTVV.

Remarks on this clonotype: It is likely a read error, because the conserved phenylalanine at the end of the CDR3 is missing. The chain is built from TRBV10-2 and TRBJ1-1; tentative D call: TRBD1 (5 bases). This CDR3 has 13 amino acids. Germline values: CDR1 WSHSY, CDR2 SAAADI. V was shortened by 6 bases and J by 6 bases, with 14 bases between the two germline ends. The DNA of the CDR3 is TGCGCCAGCAGCCAAGGGGTCGTGGCTGAAGCTTTCTCT. This gives the protein CASSQGVVAEAFS.

The J gene is TRBJ2-5, the V gene TRBV15; no reliable D call. In germline, CDR1 is LNHNV, CDR2 YYDKDF (reference sequence). CDR3 length equals 14 residues. Trimming took 3 bases from V and 5 from J, leaving 13 bases between them. As DNA, the CDR3 is TGTGCCACCAGCAGTTACTGGGTCCGCGAGACCCAGTACTTC. Protein product: CATSSYWVRETQYF.

Points on this clonotype: A single base separates this from a much larger clone, so it may be a read error. The V call is TRBV5-5, the J call TRBJ1-1; D is undetermined. The CDR3 extends over 14 amino acids. Germline V gene sequence: CDR1 SGHKS, CDR2 YYEKEE (reference sequence). The V and J ends lost 0 bases and 4 bases respectively, with 10 bases between them. In DNA, the CDR3 is TGTGCCAGCAGCTTGGCAGGTCTTTCCACTGAAGCTTTCTTT. Translating it yields CASSLAGLSTEAFF.

V usage is TRBV9 and J usage is TRBJ1-4, with a possible D match to TRBD1 (5 bases). The V end was cut by 0 bases, the J end by 5 bases, with 14 bases between. The germline V gene has CDR1 SGDLS and CDR2 YYNGEE. The CDR3 length is 16 residues. The CDR3 region is CASSVGGWEGNEKLFF. CDR3 in DNA: TGTGCCAGCAGCGTAGGGGGATGGGAGGGGAATGAAAAACTGTTTTTT.

V is TRBV7-2 and J is TRBJ2-7, with 9 bases lining up with TRBD1. Germline lookup yields CDR1 SGHTA and CDR2 FQGNSA. V shed 8 bases and J 7 bases; nucleotides not matched to a gene: 12. The CDR3 has 14 amino acids. The CDR3 loop is CASSPPDRGGEQYF. The CDR3, as DNA: TGTGCCAGCTCACCACCCGACAGGGGGGGAGAGCAGTACTTC.

This clonotype was recorded at least ten times. The genes are TRBV7-9 and TRBJ1-2, with 7 bases lining up with TRBD1. The CDR3 is made up of 13 amino acids. Looked up from germline, CDR1 is SEHNR and CDR2 is FQNEAQ (reference sequence). Trimming removed 5 bases from V and 8 bases from J; junction bases left unmatched: 8. The chain's CDR3 is CASSPRQGFGYTF. The CDR3 bases are TGTGCCAGCAGCCCGCGACAGGGTTTCGGCTACACCTTC. Looking up the rest from reference TRBV7-9 and TRBJ1-2 gives the full variable domain: DTGVSQNPRHKITKRGQNVTFRCDPISEHNRLYWYRQTLGQGPEFLTYFQNEAQLEKSRLLSDRFSAERPKGSFSTLEIQRTEQGDSAMYLCASSPRQGFGYTFGSGTRLTVV.

In this sample, this clonotype turned up many times. V is TRBV25-1 and J is TRBJ2-5; 15 bases map to TRBD2. J was trimmed by 4 bases and V by 3 bases; bases with no gene match: 3. The CDR3 is 16 residues long. CDR1 MGHDK and CDR2 SYGVNS come from the germline V gene. The CDR3 protein is CASSDWTSGGGETQYF. The DNA for the CDR3 is TGTGCCAGCAGTGACTGGACTAGCGGGGGGGGAGAGACCCAGTACTTC.

This clonotype has ten or more counts. CDR3 loop: CASSQGRKETQYF. In DNA form, the CDR3 reads TGTGCCAGCAGTCAGGGCAGGAAAGAGACCCAGTACTTC. The chain couples TRBV2 to TRBJ2-5, with D perhaps TRBD1 (5 bases). The CDR3 totals 13 residues. The ends were cut back, 5 bases at V and 3 bases at J, with 10 bases in the middle. Germline V gene data show CDR1 as SNHLY and CDR2 as FYNNEI. Looking up the rest from reference TRBV2 and TRBJ2-5 gives the full variable domain: EPEVTQTPSHQVTQMGQEVILRCVPISNHLYFYWYRQILGQKVEFLVSFYNNEISEKSEIFDDQFSVERPDGSNFTLKIRSTKLEDSAMYFCASSQGRKETQYFGPGTRLLVL.